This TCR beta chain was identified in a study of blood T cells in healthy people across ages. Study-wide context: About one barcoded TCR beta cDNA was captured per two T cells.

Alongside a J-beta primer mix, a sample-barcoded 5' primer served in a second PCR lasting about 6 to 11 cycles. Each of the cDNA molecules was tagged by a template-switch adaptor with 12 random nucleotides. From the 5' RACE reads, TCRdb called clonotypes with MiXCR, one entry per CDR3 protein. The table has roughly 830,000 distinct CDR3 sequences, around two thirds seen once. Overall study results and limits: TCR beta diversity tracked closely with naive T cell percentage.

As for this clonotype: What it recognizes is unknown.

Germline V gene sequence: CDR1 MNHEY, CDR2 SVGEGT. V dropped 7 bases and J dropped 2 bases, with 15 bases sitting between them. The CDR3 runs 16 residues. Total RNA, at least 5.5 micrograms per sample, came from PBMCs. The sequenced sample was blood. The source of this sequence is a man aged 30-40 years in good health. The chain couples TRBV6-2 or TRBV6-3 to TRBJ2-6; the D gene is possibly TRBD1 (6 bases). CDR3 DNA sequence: TGTGCCAGCAAACACAGGGTGCTTGCTGGGGCCAACGTCCTGACTTTC. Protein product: CASKHRVLAGANVLTF.